Below, one TCR beta chain is given with its context. The antigen is undetermined. The sample is drawn from a study of vaccination and CD4 T cells after COVID-19. Study findings and constraints: For convalescent patients, 304 of the 307 vaccine-specific clones analyzed were classified as spike mono-reactive. A median approximately 83% of convalescent patients' SARS-CoV-2-reactive clones emerged only after vaccination.

The Oncomine TCR Beta short-read assay sequenced DNA from cultured CD4+ T cells. Genomic DNA was drawn out of CD4+ T cells grown in culture. From the PCR reads, TCRdb called clonotypes with MiXCR, one entry per CDR3 protein. The sample lists about 19,000 distinct CDR3 sequences, roughly 31% occurring once. This sample's treatment: approximately nine-day PBMC culture with coronavirus spike peptide pools or control peptides (ViraFEST assay). Dates of positive PCR ran from March to December 2020, before US Alpha, Beta and Delta variants. The CDR3 covers 16 residues. The V gene lost 4 bases and the J gene lost 4 bases, with 17 bases spanning the gap. From germline, CDR1 is MNHEY and CDR2 SVGAGI.

V is TRBV6-5 and J is TRBJ2-4; TRBD1 or TRBD2 may be the D gene (6 bases each). The sequenced sample consisted of cultured CD4+ T cells from blood. The receptor comes from a human donor with COVID-19. DNA for the CDR3: TGTGCCAGCAGTTCTGGTTCTTTAGGGGGGAAAAACATTCAGTACTTC. It specifies CASSSGSLGGKNIQYF.